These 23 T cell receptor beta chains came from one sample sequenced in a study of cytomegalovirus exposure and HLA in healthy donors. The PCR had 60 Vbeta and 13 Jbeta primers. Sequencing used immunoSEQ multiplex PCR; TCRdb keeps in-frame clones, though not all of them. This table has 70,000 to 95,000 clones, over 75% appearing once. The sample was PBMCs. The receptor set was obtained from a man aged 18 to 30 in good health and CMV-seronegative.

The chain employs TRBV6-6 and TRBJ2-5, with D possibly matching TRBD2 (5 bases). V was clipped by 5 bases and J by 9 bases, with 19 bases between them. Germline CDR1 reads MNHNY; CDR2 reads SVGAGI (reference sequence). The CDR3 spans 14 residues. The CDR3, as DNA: TGTGCCAGCAGTCCCAAGGGCGGGTCTGGGTCCCAGTACTTC. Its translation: CASSPKGGSGSQYF.

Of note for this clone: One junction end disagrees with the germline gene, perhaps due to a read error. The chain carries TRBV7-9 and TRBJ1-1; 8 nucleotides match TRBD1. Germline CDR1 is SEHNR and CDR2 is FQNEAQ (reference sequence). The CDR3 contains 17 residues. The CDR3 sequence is CSSRGAQTGEENTEAFF. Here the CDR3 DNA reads TGTTCCAGCAGGGGGGCCCAGACAGGGGAAGAGAACACTGAAGCTTTCTTT.

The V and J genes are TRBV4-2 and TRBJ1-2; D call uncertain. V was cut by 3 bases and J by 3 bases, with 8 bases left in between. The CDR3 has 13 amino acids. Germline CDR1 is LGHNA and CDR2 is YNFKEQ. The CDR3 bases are TGTGCCAGCAGCCAGGAGGGTGACTATGGCTACACCTTC. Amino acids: CASSQEGDYGYTF.

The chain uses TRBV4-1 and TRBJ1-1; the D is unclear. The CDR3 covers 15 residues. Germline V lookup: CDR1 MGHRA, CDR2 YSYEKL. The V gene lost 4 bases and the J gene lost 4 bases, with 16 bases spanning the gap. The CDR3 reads CASSPAGSRSTEAFF. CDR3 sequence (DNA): TGCGCCAGCAGCCCTGCGGGCTCGAGGTCCACTGAAGCTTTCTTT.

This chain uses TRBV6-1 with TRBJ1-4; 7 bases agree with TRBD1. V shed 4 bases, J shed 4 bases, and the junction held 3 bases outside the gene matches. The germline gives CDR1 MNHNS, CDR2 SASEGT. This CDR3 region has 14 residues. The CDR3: CASSVGQRNEKLFF. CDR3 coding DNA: TGTGCCAGCAGTGTGGGACAGCGTAATGAAAAACTGTTTTTT.

The CDR3 loop reads CASSRDREETQYF. In DNA form, the CDR3 reads TGTGCCAGTAGTCGGGACAGGGAAGAGACCCAGTACTTC. The chain couples TRBV19 to TRBJ2-5; 9 nucleotides line up with TRBD1. V dropped 5 bases and J dropped 3; count of bases not matched to a gene: 1. This CDR3 is built from 13 residues. Germline lookup yields CDR1 LNHDA and CDR2 SQIVND (reference sequence).

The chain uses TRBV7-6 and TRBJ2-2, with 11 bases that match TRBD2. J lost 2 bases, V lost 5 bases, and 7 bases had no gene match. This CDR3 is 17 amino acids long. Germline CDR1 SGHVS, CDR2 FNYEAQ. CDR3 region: CASSPIGTSGNTGELFF. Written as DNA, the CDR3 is TGTGCCAGCAGCCCCATAGGGACTAGCGGTAACACCGGGGAGCTGTTTTTT.

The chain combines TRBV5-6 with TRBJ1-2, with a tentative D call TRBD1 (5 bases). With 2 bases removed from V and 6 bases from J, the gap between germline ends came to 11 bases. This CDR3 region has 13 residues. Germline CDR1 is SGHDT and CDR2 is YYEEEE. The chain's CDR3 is CASSLRQLDGYTF. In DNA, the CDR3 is TGTGCCAGCAGCTTACGACAGCTAGATGGCTACACCTTC. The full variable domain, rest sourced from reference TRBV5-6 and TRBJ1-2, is DAGVTQSPTHLIKTRGQQVTLRCSPKSGHDTVSWYQQALGQGPQFIFQYYEEEERQRGNFPDRFSGHQFPNYSSELNVNALLLGDSALYLCASSLRQLDGYTFGSGTRLTVV.

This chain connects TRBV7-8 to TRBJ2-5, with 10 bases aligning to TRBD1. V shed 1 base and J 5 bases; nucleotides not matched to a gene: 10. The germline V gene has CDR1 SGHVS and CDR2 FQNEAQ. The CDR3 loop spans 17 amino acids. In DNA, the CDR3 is TGTGCCAGCAGCTTAGGGCCTCCGGGACAGGGGTCCGAGACCCAGTACTTC. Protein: CASSLGPPGQGSETQYF. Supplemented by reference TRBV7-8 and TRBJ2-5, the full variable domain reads GAGVSQSPRYKVAKRGQDVALRCDPISGHVSLFWYQQALGQGPEFLTYFQNEAQLDKSGLPSDRFFAERPEGSVSTLKIQRTQQEDSAVYLCASSLGPPGQGSETQYFGPGTRLLVL.

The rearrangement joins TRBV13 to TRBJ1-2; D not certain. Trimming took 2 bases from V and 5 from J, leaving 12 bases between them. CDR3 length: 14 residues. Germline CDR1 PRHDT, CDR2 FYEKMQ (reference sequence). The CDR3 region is CASSLSGSEYGYTF. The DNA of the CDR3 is TGTGCCAGCAGCTTATCGGGGTCCGAGTATGGCTACACCTTC.

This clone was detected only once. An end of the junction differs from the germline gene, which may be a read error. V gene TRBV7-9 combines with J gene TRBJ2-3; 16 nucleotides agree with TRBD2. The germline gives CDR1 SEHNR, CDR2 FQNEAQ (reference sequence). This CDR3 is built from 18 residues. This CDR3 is CSSSSTLGLAGGSDTQYF. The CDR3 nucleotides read TGTTCCAGCAGCTCGACATTGGGACTAGCGGGGGGGAGTGATACGCAGTATTTT.

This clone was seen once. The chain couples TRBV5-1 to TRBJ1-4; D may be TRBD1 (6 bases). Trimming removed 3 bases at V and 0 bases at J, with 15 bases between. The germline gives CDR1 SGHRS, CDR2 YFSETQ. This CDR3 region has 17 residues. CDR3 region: CASSSRTRTATNEKLFF. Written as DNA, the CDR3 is TGCGCCAGCAGCTCCCGAACCCGGACAGCAACTAATGAAAAACTGTTTTTT. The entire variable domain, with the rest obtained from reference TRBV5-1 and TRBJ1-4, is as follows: KAGVTQTPRYLIKTRGQQVTLSCSPISGHRSVSWYQQTPGQGLQFLFEYFSETQRNKGNFPGRFSGRQFSNSRSEMNVSTLELGDSALYLCASSSRTRTATNEKLFFGSGTQLSVL.

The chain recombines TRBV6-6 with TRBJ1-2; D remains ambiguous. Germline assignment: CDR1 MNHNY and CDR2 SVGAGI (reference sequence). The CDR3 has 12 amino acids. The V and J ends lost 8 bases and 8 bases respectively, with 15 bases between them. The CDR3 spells CASGGLGGGYTF. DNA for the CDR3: TGTGCCAGCGGCGGGCTGGGAGGGGGCTACACCTTC.

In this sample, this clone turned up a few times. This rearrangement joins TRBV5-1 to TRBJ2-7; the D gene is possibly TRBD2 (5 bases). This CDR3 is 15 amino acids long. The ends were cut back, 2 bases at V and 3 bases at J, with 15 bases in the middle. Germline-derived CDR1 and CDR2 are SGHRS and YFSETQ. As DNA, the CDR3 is TGCGCCAGCAGCTTTCTACCGGGGTTGAACTACGAGCAGTACTTC. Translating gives CASSFLPGLNYEQYF.

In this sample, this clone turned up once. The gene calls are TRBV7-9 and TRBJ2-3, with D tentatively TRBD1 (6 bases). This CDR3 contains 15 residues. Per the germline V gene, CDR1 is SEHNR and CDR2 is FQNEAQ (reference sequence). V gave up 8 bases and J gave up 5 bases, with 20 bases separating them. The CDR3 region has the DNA TGTGCCAGCGCCCCCGGACAGTCACCCTTAGATACGCAGTATTTT. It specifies CASAPGQSPLDTQYF.

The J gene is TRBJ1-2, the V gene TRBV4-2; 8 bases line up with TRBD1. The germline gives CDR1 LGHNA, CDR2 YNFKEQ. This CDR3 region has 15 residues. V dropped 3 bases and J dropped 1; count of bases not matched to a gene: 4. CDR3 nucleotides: TGTGCCAGCAGCCACGGACAGGGTTATAACTATGGCTACACCTTC. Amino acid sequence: CASSHGQGYNYGYTF.

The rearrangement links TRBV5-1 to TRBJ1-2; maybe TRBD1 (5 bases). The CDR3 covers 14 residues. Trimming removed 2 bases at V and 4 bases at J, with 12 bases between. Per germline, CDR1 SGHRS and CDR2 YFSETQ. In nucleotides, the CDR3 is TGCGCCAGCAGCTTAGGTGACAGCTTCTATGGCTACACCTTC. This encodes CASSLGDSFYGYTF. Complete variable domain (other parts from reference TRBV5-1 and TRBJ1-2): KAGVTQTPRYLIKTRGQQVTLSCSPISGHRSVSWYQQTPGQGLQFLFEYFSETQRNKGNFPGRFSGRQFSNSRSEMNVSTLELGDSALYLCASSLGDSFYGYTFGSGTRLTVV.

The CDR3 DNA follows: TGTGCCAGCTCACAACCGGGACAGGTTGGCGAGCAGTACTTC. Its protein is CASSQPGQVGEQYF. The chain combines TRBV18 with TRBJ2-7; TRBD1 matches at 8 bases. The ends lost 4 bases at V and 6 bases at J; junction bases unmatched: 8. Germline V lookup: CDR1 KGHSH, CDR2 LQKENI. This CDR3 spans 14 amino acids. The full variable domain, completed using reference TRBV18 and TRBJ2-7, is NAGVMQNPRHLVRRRGQEARLRCSPMKGHSHVYWYRQLPEEGLKFMVYLQKENIIDESGMPKERFSAEFPKEGPSILRIQQVVRGDSAAYFCASSQPGQVGEQYFGPGTRLTVT.

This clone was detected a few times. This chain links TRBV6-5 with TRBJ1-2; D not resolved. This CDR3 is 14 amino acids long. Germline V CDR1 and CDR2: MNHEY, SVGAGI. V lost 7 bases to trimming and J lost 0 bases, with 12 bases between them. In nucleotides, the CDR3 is TGTGCCAGCACGGGTGTGTCGACTAACTATGGCTACACCTTC. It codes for CASTGVSTNYGYTF.

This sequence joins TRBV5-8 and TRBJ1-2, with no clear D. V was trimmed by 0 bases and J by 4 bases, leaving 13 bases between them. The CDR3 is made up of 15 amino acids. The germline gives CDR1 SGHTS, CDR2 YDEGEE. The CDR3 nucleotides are TGTGCCAGCAGCTTGGCAGGACCTCGGGGCTATGGCTACACCTTC. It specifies CASSLAGPRGYGYTF. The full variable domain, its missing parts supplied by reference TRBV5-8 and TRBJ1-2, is EAGVTQSPTHLIKTRGQQATLRCSPISGHTSVYWYQQALGLGLQFLLWYDEGEERNRGNFPPRFSGRQFPNYSSELNVNALELEDSALYLCASSLAGPRGYGYTFGSGTRLTVV.

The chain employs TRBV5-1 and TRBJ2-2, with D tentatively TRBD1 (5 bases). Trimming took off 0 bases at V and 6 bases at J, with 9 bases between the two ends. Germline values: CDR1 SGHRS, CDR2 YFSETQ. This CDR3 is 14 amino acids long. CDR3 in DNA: TGCGCCAGCAGCTTGGCAGGGCGCGCCGGGGAGCTGTTTTTT. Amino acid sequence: CASSLAGRAGELFF.

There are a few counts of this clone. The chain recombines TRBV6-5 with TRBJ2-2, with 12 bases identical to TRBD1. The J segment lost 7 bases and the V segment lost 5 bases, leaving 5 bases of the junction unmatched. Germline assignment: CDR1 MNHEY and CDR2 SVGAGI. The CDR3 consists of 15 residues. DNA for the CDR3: TGTGCCAGCAGTGCGGGACAGGGGGCTATCGGGGAGCTGTTTTTT. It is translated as CASSAGQGAIGELFF.

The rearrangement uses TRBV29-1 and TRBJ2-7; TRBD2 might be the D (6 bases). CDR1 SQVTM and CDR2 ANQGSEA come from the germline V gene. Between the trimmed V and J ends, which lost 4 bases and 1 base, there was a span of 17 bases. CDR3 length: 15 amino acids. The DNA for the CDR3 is TGCAGCGTTGCAGGGTCCTCAGGGAGGTCCTACGAGCAGTACTTC. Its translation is CSVAGSSGRSYEQYF.